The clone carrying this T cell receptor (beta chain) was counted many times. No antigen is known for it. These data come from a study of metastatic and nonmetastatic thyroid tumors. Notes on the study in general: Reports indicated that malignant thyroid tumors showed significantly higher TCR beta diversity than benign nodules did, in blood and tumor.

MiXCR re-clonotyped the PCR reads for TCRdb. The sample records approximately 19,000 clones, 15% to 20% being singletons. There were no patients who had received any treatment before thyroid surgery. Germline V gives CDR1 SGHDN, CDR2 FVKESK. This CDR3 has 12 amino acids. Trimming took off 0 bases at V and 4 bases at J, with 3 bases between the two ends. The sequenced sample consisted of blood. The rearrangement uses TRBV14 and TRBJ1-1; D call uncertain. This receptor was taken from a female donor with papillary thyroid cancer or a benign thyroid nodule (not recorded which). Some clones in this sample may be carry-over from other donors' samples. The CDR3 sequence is CASSQDFTEAFF. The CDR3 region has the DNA TGTGCCAGCAGCCAAGATTTCACTGAAGCTTTCTTT. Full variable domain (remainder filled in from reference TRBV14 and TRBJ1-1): EAGVTQFPSHSVIEKGQTVTLRCDPISGHDNLYWYRRVMGKEIKFLLHFVKESKQDESGMPNNRFLAERTGGTYSTLKVQPAELEDSGVYFCASSQDFTEAFFGQGTRLTVV.